One and the same sample provided the 9 T cell receptor beta chains below, sequenced in a study of cytomegalovirus exposure and HLA in healthy donors. Vbeta (60) and Jbeta (13) primers were used in the PCR. Repertoires were generated with immunoSEQ multiplex PCR, while TCRdb's copy carries only in-frame clones and drops some. The sample has 150,000 to 200,000 clones; around 68% are singletons. The sequenced sample was PBMCs. The receptors shown here come from a man over 45 in good health and CMV-seronegative.

The chain is built from TRBV2 and TRBJ2-3; D not resolved. Germline CDR1 SNHLY, CDR2 FYNNEI. V lost 6 bases to trimming and J lost 4 bases, with 14 bases between them. This CDR3 contains 14 residues. The CDR3 DNA sequence: TGTGCCAGCAGCCTGACTTGGAGCCCAGATACGCAGTATTTT. Translating it yields CASSLTWSPDTQYF. Together with reference TRBV2 and TRBJ2-3, the CDR3 gives the full variable domain: EPEVTQTPSHQVTQMGQEVILRCVPISNHLYFYWYRQILGQKVEFLVSFYNNEISEKSEIFDDQFSVERPDGSNFTLKIRSTKLEDSAMYFCASSLTWSPDTQYFGPGTRLTVL.

V gene TRBV25-1 combines with J gene TRBJ2-7; weak D call: TRBD1 (6 bases). Germline V gives CDR1 MGHDK, CDR2 SYGVNS. V shed 6 bases and J shed 1 base, with 19 bases lying between them. The CDR3 is 16 amino acids. CDR3 sequence: CASSVSQGRGSYEQYF. The CDR3 region has the DNA TGTGCCAGCAGCGTCTCGCAGGGGAGAGGATCCTACGAGCAGTACTTC.

The chain carries TRBV5-1 and TRBJ2-5; 9 bases match TRBD1. CDR1 and CDR2 (germline): SGHRS, YFSETQ. The CDR3 consists of 15 residues. With 4 bases clipped from V and 4 bases from J, the junction kept 8 bases outside the gene matches. CDR3 nucleotide sequence: TGCGCCAGCAGCATGGGACAGGGTTTCGGAGAGACCCAGTACTTC. Residues: CASSMGQGFGETQYF.

DNA of the CDR3: TGCGCCAGCAGCTTGGGACAGGACTTTAATGAAAAACTGTTTTTT. Residues: CASSLGQDFNEKLFF. The rearrangement joins TRBV5-1 to TRBJ1-4; maybe TRBD1 (6 bases). This CDR3 region has 15 residues. V lost 0 bases, J lost 4 bases, and 10 bases lay in between. The germline CDR1 and CDR2 sequences are SGHRS and YFSETQ.

The V gene is TRBV7-2, the J gene TRBJ2-7; 11 bases map to TRBD2. The junction had 9 bases not matched to a gene; V was cut back by 7 bases and J by 4 bases. Germline V gene data show CDR1 as SGHTA and CDR2 as FQGNSA. CDR3 length equals 15 residues. CDR3 bases: TGTGCCAGCACCACCCAGGGACTAGCGGCATACGAGCAGTACTTC. Translation gives CASTTQGLAAYEQYF.

The rearrangement uses TRBV6-5 and TRBJ1-3, with D hard to call. The CDR3 sequence is 12 residues long. Deletions cut 7 bases from V and 2 bases from J, with 6 bases between. Germline CDR1 is MNHEY and CDR2 is SVGAGI. In DNA form, the CDR3 reads TGTGCCAGCAACGGAGCTGGAAACACCATATATTTT. Translated, it gives CASNGAGNTIYF.

The chain is built from TRBV28 and TRBJ1-5; D unresolved. CDR3 length: 11 amino acids. V lost 3 bases to trimming and J lost 10 bases, with 7 bases between them. Germline CDR1 MDHEN, CDR2 SYDVKM. The CDR3 bases are TGTGCCAGCAGTTTGCGGGGACCCCAGCATTTT. The encoded protein is CASSLRGPQHF.

The sample holds one count of this clone. The CDR3 loop is CSAMDRQQFF. Written as DNA, the CDR3 is TGCAGCGCAATGGACAGGCAGCAGTTCTTC. V gene TRBV29-1 combines with J gene TRBJ2-1; the match to TRBD1 covers 7 bases. The CDR3 sequence is 10 residues long. Trimming removed 7 bases from V and 11 bases from J; junction bases left unmatched: 5. Germline V gives CDR1 SQVTM, CDR2 ANQGSEA.

The rearrangement uses TRBV6-1 and TRBJ2-3; perhaps TRBD2 as D (5 bases). Germline assignment: CDR1 MNHNS and CDR2 SASEGT. The V end lost 0 bases, the J end lost 0 bases, and 13 bases lay between the germline ends. This CDR3 has 17 residues. CDR3 loop: CASSEARAVLSTDTQYF. The CDR3 DNA reads as TGTGCCAGCAGTGAAGCCCGAGCGGTGTTGAGCACAGATACGCAGTATTTT.